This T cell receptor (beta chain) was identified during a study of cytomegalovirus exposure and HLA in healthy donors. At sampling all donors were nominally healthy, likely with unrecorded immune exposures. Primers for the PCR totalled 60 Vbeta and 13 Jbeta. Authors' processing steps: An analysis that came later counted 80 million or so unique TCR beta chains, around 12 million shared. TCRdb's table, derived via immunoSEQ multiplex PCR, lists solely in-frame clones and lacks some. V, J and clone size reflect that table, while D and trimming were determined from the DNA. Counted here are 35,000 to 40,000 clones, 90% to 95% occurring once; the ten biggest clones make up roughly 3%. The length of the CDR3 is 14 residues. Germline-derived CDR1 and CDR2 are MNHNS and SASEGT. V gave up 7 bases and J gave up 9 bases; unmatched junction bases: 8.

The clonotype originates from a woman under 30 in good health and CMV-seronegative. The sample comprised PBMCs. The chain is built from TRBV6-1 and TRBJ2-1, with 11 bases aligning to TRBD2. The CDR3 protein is CASTIGLAGGEQFF. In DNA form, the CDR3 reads TGTGCCAGCACCATTGGGCTAGCGGGAGGTGAGCAGTTCTTC.